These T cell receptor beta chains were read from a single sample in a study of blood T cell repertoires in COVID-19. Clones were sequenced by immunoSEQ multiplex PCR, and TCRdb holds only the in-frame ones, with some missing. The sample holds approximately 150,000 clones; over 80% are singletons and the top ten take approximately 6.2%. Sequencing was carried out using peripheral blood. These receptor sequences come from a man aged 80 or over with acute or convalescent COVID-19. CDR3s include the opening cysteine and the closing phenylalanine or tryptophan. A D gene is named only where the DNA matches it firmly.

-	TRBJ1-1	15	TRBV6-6	CASSYGFSGHTEAFF	TGTGCCAGCAGTTACGGGTTCTCTGGGCACACTGAAGCTTTCTTT
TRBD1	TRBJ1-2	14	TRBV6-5	CASSLLQGAQGYTF	TGTGCCAGCAGCCTACTACAGGGGGCACAGGGCTACACCTTC
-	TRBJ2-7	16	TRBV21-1	CASALPVGQEGYEQYF	TGTGCCAGCGCCCTCCCGGTAGGGCAGGAGGGCTACGAGCAGTACTTC
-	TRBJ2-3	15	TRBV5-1	CASRLPGGDTDTQYF	TGCGCCAGCCGCCTCCCTGGAGGCGACACAGATACGCAGTATTTT
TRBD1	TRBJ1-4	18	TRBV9	CASSPIDRGHPNEEKLFF	TGTGCCAGCAGCCCCATAGACAGGGGACATCCTAATGAAGAAAAACTGTTTTTT
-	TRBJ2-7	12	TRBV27	CASRAGRYEQYF	TGTGCCAGCCGGGCGGGAAGATACGAGCAGTACTTC
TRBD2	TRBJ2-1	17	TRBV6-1	CASSAMNYLAGDNEQFF	TGTGCCAGCAGTGCGATGAATTATTTGGCGGGAGATAATGAGCAGTTCTTC
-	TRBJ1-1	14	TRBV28	CASNWGPLNTEAFF	TGTGCCAGCAACTGGGGCCCCCTGAACACTGAAGCTTTCTTT
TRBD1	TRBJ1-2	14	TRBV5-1	CASSSTGGAPFYTF	TGCGCCAGCAGCTCGACAGGGGGCGCACCCTTCTACACCTTC
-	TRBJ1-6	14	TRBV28	CASGTWSYNSPLHF	TGTGCCAGCGGAACGTGGAGTTATAATTCACCCCTCCACTTT
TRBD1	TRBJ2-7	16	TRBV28	CASSLNIRTGTREQYF	TGTGCCAGCAGTTTGAATATTAGGACAGGGACGCGGGAGCAGTACTTC
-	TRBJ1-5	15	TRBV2	CASSAGSPSNQPQHF	TGTGCCAGCAGTGCAGGATCCCCCAGCAATCAGCCCCAGCATTTT
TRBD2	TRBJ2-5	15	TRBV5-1	CASGPLAGGGETQYF	TGCGCCAGCGGCCCACTAGCGGGTGGTGGGGAGACCCAGTACTTC